The 25 T cell receptor beta chains below were found in one sample sequenced in a study of T cell repertoires in cytomegalovirus infection. No antigen has been assigned to these receptors. Each CDR3 protein gets one entry after TCRdb re-called the reads with MiXCR. The sample consists of 640,000 or so distinct CDR3 sequences, around a third of them appearing once. Sequencing used cultured PBMCs, obtained from culture after CMV antigen stimulation. Every receptor here comes from a human donor in good health (CMV status not recorded). Some clones in this sample may be carry-over from other donors' samples.

The J gene is TRBJ2-5, the V gene TRBV7-6; TRBD2 matches 9 bases. Germline CDR1 is SGHVS and CDR2 is FNYEAQ. J gave up 9 bases and V 2 bases, and 10 bases lay outside the gene matches. This CDR3 comprises 15 residues. DNA for the CDR3: TGTGCCAGCAGCTTACTAGGGCTAGCGGGGTTCGCCCAGTACTTC. Protein: CASSLLGLAGFAQYF.

This chain joins TRBV7-7 and TRBJ2-3; D may be TRBD1 or TRBD2 (6 bases each). CDR1 and CDR2 from the germline V gene are SSHAT and FNYEAQ (reference sequence). The CDR3 contains 15 residues. V lost 4 bases and J 5 bases, leaving 16 bases between the germline ends. CDR3 DNA: TGTGCCAGCAGCTACGGGCCGGGGGCAGAAGATACGCAGTATTTT. Encoded protein: CASSYGPGAEDTQYF.

This CDR3 reads CASSSGHLQPQHF. CDR3 DNA sequence: TGTGCCAGCAGTTCGGGACATCTTCAGCCCCAGCATTTT. This chain connects TRBV12-3 or TRBV12-4 to TRBJ1-5; TRBD1 is a possible D gene (6 bases). The CDR3 contains 13 residues. V dropped 4 bases and J dropped 6 bases, with 10 bases sitting between them.

The chain links TRBV12-3 or TRBV12-4 to TRBJ2-3, with 9 bases identical to TRBD2. Germline trimming cut 6 bases from V and 2 bases from J; bases unmatched to any gene: 12. The CDR3 extends over 17 amino acids. CDR3 residues: CASRTLSGGMFTDTQYF. The DNA for the CDR3 is TGTGCCAGCAGGACCTTGAGCGGGGGGATGTTCACAGATACGCAGTATTTT.

This clonotype has a handful of counts. The J gene is TRBJ2-7, the V gene TRBV7-2, with TRBD1 matching 10 bases. The germline CDR1 and CDR2 sequences are SGHTA and FQGNSA. This CDR3 comprises 18 residues. With 1 base clipped from V and 3 bases from J, the junction kept 12 bases outside the gene matches. The CDR3: CASSLEVGRGQGDYEQYF. The CDR3 DNA follows: TGTGCCAGCAGCTTAGAAGTGGGGAGAGGACAGGGGGACTACGAGCAGTACTTC.

Concerning this clonotype itself: One end of the junction does not line up with germline, which may come from a read error. The gene calls are TRBV27 and TRBJ1-5; D perhaps matches TRBD1 (5 bases). Per germline, CDR1 MNHEY and CDR2 SMNVEV (reference sequence). This CDR3 contains 14 residues. CDR3 sequence (DNA): TGTGCCAGCAGCTTATCAGGGCTCAATCAGCCCCAGCATTTT. Translated, it gives CASSLSGLNQPQHF.

This chain joins TRBV19 and TRBJ2-1, with a tentative D call TRBD2 (5 bases). The CDR3 sequence is 16 residues long. CDR1 and CDR2 (germline): LNHDA, SQIVND (reference sequence). The V gene lost 7 bases and the J gene lost 10 bases, with 26 bases spanning the gap. The CDR3 sequence: CASTLKVTSLSWEQFF. DNA for the CDR3: TGTGCCAGTACCCTAAAAGTTACTAGTCTGTCATGGGAGCAGTTCTTC.

The table lists this clonotype with a few counts. The J gene is TRBJ2-5, the V gene TRBV7-2; 9 bases align to TRBD1. V shed 4 bases and J 2 bases; nucleotides not matched to a gene: 2. In germline, CDR1 is SGHTA, CDR2 FQGNSA. CDR3 length equals 14 residues. The CDR3, as DNA: TGTGCCAGCAGCTGGGACAGGGAACAAGAGACCCAGTACTTC. It translates to CASSWDREQETQYF.

This clonotype was seen more than once but under ten times. V usage is TRBV2 and J usage is TRBJ1-1; D ambiguous. Between the trimmed V and J ends, which lost 10 bases and 4 bases, there was a span of 10 bases. The V gene's germline CDR1 is SNHLY and CDR2 FYNNEI. The length of the CDR3 is 11 residues. The CDR3 is CAKSLATEAFF. In nucleotides, the CDR3 is TGTGCCAAATCGCTAGCCACTGAAGCTTTCTTT.

The chain joins TRBV6-1 to TRBJ1-6, with TRBD1 as a possible D gene (5 bases). The CDR3 covers 14 residues. CDR1 and CDR2 (germline): MNHNS, SASEGT. Trimming removed 2 bases at V and 5 bases at J, with 7 bases between. The CDR3 bases are TGTGCCAGCAGTGAACAGGGTAATAATTCACCCCTCCACTTT. Amino acids: CASSEQGNNSPLHF.

This clonotype was counted ten times or more. V is TRBV7-2 and J is TRBJ1-2; weak D call: TRBD1 (5 bases). V lost 1 base, J lost 8 bases, and 14 bases lay in between. The CDR3 length is 14 residues. Germline CDR1 and CDR2: SGHTA and FQGNSA. CDR3 nucleotides: TGTGCCAGCAGCTTAGAGCCAGGGCCGGGAGGCTACACCTTC. It encodes CASSLEPGPGGYTF.

This clonotype was counted a few times. This sequence joins TRBV28 and TRBJ1-6; no reliable D call. Per the germline V gene, CDR1 is MDHEN and CDR2 is SYDVKM. Deletions cut 2 bases from V and 6 bases from J, with 11 bases between. The CDR3 has 15 amino acids. Here the CDR3 reads CASSLITVINSPLHF. CDR3 sequence (DNA): TGTGCCAGCAGTTTAATAACAGTAATTAATTCACCCCTCCACTTT.

CDR3 protein: CSATILETQYF. CDR3 nucleotides: TGCAGTGCTACAATCTTAGAGACCCAGTACTTC. The chain combines TRBV20-1 with TRBJ2-5; D unclear. V was trimmed by 4 bases and J by 4 bases, leaving 7 bases between them. Germline V CDR1 and CDR2: DFQATT, SNEGSKA (reference sequence). CDR3 length: 11 residues.

This clonotype was recorded a few times. The genes are TRBV6-2 or TRBV6-3 and TRBJ2-5, with D perhaps TRBD2 (6 bases). Germline V lookup: CDR1 MNHEY, CDR2 SVGEGT. The CDR3 is 15 amino acids. V lost 5 bases to trimming and J lost 5 bases, with 18 bases between them. The CDR3 DNA reads TGTGCCAGCAGTCCTTTGTCGGGAGTGGTTGAGACCCAGTACTTC. Its protein is CASSPLSGVVETQYF.

Points on this clonotype: This sequence may be a read error, since a much larger clone differs from it by one base. CDR3 amino acids: CASSPQVGEAFF. CDR3 bases: TGTGCCAGCAGTCCACAGGTGGGTGAAGCTTTCTTT. The J gene is TRBJ1-1, the V gene TRBV28, with a weak D call TRBD1 (5 bases). The ends were cut back, 5 bases at V and 7 bases at J, with 11 bases in the middle. This CDR3 is 12 amino acids long. The germline V gene has CDR1 MDHEN and CDR2 SYDVKM.

This clonotype was detected only a few times. The chain combines TRBV7-6 with TRBJ2-1, with 7 nucleotides matching TRBD1. V shed 0 bases, J shed 4 bases, and the junction held 3 bases outside the gene matches. This CDR3 has 15 residues. The germline V gene encodes CDR1 SGHVS and CDR2 FNYEAQ. CDR3 sequence reads: CASSLAGQAYNEQFF. CDR3 nucleotide sequence: TGTGCCAGCAGCTTAGCCGGACAGGCTTACAATGAGCAGTTCTTC.

V gene TRBV9 combines with J gene TRBJ2-5, with 9 bases matching TRBD2. The CDR3 has 16 amino acids. The ends lost 3 bases at V and 5 bases at J; junction bases unmatched: 11. Per the germline V gene, CDR1 is SGDLS and CDR2 is YYNGEE. The CDR3, as DNA: TGTGCCAGCAGCGCCAGAAGCGCGGGAGGGGTGGAGACCCAGTACTTC. It is translated as CASSARSAGGVETQYF.

This clonotype was seen a handful of times. The V call is TRBV7-2, the J call TRBJ1-4, with TRBD1 matching over 7 bases. V was clipped by 2 bases and J by 6 bases; unmatched bases: 3. The CDR3 runs 14 residues. CDR1 is SGHTA and CDR2 is FQGNSA in the germline V gene. The DNA for the CDR3 is TGTGCCAGCAGCTTACAGCAGGGGGATGAAAAACTGTTTTTT. Amino acids: CASSLQQGDEKLFF.

The V call is TRBV10-3, the J call TRBJ2-7; D gene unclear. The germline CDR1 and CDR2 sequences are ENHRY and SYGVKD. Trimming left V 4 bases short and J 4 bases short, with 8 bases between. CDR3 size: 12 residues. The CDR3 loop reads CAISGRLYEQYF. CDR3 coding DNA: TGTGCCATCAGTGGACGGCTTTACGAGCAGTACTTC.

This chain joins TRBV7-6 and TRBJ2-1, with no clear D. The CDR3 sequence is 17 residues long. V dropped 2 bases and J dropped 1 base, with 15 bases sitting between them. CDR1 is SGHVS and CDR2 is FNYEAQ in the germline V gene. CDR3 sequence reads: CASSLTISDGSYNEQFF. CDR3 DNA: TGTGCCAGCAGCTTAACCATCTCCGACGGGTCCTACAATGAGCAGTTCTTC.

This clonotype was seen a handful of times. V is TRBV7-4 and J is TRBJ2-7, with D perhaps TRBD1 (5 bases). V was shortened by 4 bases and J by 7 bases, with 8 bases between the two germline ends. CDR1 is SGHVT and CDR2 is SQSDAQ in the germline V gene. The CDR3 is 11 residues long. CDR3 in amino acids: CASSYDREQYF. CDR3 DNA sequence: TGTGCCAGCAGCTACGACAGAGAGCAGTACTTC.

This chain uses TRBV19 with TRBJ1-2; D unclear. V dropped 7 bases and J dropped 8 bases, with 17 bases sitting between them. Per the germline V gene, CDR1 is LNHDA and CDR2 is SQIVND (reference sequence). This CDR3 is built from 13 residues. The CDR3 protein is CASKGNVHGGYTF. Here the CDR3 DNA reads TGTGCCAGTAAAGGGAATGTTCACGGAGGCTACACCTTC.

The chain couples TRBV7-9 to TRBJ2-7, with D perhaps TRBD2 (5 bases). The CDR3 is 17 residues long. CDR1 and CDR2 (germline): SEHNR, FQNEAQ (reference sequence). The V end lost 5 bases, the J end lost 0 bases, and 20 bases lay between the germline ends. The CDR3 sequence: CASSQIPTARASYEQYF. As DNA, the CDR3 is TGTGCCAGCAGCCAAATCCCGACGGCGCGGGCCTCCTACGAGCAGTACTTC.

The chain employs TRBV20-1 and TRBJ2-7, with TRBD2 as a possible D gene (5 bases). The CDR3 extends over 11 amino acids. The germline gives CDR1 DFQATT, CDR2 SNEGSKA (reference sequence). Trimming took off 1 base at V and 7 bases at J, with 8 bases between the two ends. The CDR3 sequence is CSARAGFEQYF. The CDR3 nucleotides are TGCAGTGCTAGAGCGGGGTTTGAGCAGTACTTC.

The DNA of the CDR3 is TGCGCCAGCAGCCTAGCTCGGGGCGCTGGTGGCTACACCTTC. This codes for CASSLARGAGGYTF. V is TRBV5-1 and J is TRBJ1-2; TRBD1 is a possible D gene (5 bases). The CDR3 spans 14 residues. Trimming removed 4 bases at V and 7 bases at J, with 17 bases between. The germline CDR1 and CDR2 sequences are SGHRS and YFSETQ. Together with reference TRBV5-1 and TRBJ1-2, the CDR3 gives the full variable domain: KAGVTQTPRYLIKTRGQQVTLSCSPISGHRSVSWYQQTPGQGLQFLFEYFSETQRNKGNFPGRFSGRQFSNSRSEMNVSTLELGDSALYLCASSLARGAGGYTFGSGTRLTVV.